The subject of this entry is one T cell receptor beta chain. What it binds is unknown. The source of the sample is a study of cytomegalovirus exposure and HLA in healthy donors. Study details: A subsequent analysis stated that the 100 to 150 validation repertoires were run on the same platform as the approximately 610 first-cohort repertoires.

Study-level findings and limits: Rare TCR sequences predominated, though certain public TCRs were found in many donors.

Profiling relied on immunoSEQ multiplex PCR, and the TCRdb table lists in-frame clones only, not all of them. Of more than 90,000 clones in the sample, roughly 82% were seen once. This CDR3 contains 13 residues. Germline trimming cut 3 bases from V and 1 base from J; bases unmatched to any gene: 0. Germline lookup yields CDR1 SGHVS and CDR2 FQNEAQ. The material sequenced was PBMCs. The sequence derives from a man between 18 and 35 years old in good health and CMV-seronegative. The V call is TRBV7-8, the J call TRBJ2-7, with 7 bases identical to TRBD2. The CDR3 sequence is CASSLGLSYEQYF. CDR3 coding DNA: TGTGCCAGCAGCTTGGGACTATCCTACGAGCAGTACTTC.